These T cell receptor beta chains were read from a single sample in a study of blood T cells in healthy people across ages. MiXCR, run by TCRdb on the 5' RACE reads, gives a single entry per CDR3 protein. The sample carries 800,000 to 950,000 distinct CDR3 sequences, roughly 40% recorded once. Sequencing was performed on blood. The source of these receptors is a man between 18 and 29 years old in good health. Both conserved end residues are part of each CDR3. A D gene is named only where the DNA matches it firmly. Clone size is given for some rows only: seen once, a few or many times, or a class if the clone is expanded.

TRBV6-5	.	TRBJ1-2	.	CASGGRDYGYTF	TGTGCCAGCGGGGGACGGGATTATGGCTACACCTTC
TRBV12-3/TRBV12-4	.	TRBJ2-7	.	CASTFGVQGYNEQYF	TGTGCCAGCACTTTCGGGGTCCAGGGCTACAATGAGCAGTACTTC
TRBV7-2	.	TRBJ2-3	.	CASSRQVRDTQYF	TGTGCCAGCAGCCGTCAGGTCAGGGATACGCAGTATTTT
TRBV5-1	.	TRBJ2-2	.	CASSLGSGADGELFF	TGCGCCAGCAGCTTGGGGTCAGGTGCTGACGGGGAGCTGTTTTTT
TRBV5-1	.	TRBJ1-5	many	CASSQGLGQPQHF	TGCGCCAGCAGCCAGGGGCTCGGTCAGCCCCAGCATTTT
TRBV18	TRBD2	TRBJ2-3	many	CASSTSGGVTDTQYF	TGTGCCAGCAGCACTAGCGGTGGTGTCACAGATACGCAGTATTTT
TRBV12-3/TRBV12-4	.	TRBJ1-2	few	CASSTGEGYGYTF	TGTGCCAGCAGTACCGGAGAGGGATATGGCTACACCTTC
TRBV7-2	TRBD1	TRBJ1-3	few	CASSSNRGGNTIYF	TGTGCCAGCAGCTCGAACAGGGGTGGCAACACCATATATTTT
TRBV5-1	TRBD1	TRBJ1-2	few	CASSLQTGDYGYTF	TGCGCCAGCAGCTTACAAACAGGGGACTATGGCTACACCTTC
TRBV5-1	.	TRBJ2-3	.	CASSPTAVVADTQYF	TGCGCCAGCAGCCCCACAGCTGTAGTCGCAGATACGCAGTATTTT
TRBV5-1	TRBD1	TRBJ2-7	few	CASSSTGGLGSSYEQYF	TGCGCCAGCAGTTCTACAGGGGGCCTGGGTAGCTCCTACGAGCAGTACTTC
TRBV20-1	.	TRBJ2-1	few	CSASPIPGEQFF	TGCAGTGCTAGTCCCATCCCTGGTGAGCAGTTCTTC
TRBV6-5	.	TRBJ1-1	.	CASSYSTGFVTEAFF	TGTGCCAGCAGTTACTCCACAGGGTTTGTCACTGAAGCTTTCTTT
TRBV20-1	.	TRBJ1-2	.	CSALQGTAYGYTF	TGCAGTGCCCTGCAGGGAACCGCCTATGGCTACACCTTC
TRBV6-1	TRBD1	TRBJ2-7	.	CASSASGTGANEQYF	TGTGCCAGCAGTGCCTCCGGGACAGGGGCCAACGAGCAGTACTTC
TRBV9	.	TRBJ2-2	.	CASSPRISNTGELFF	TGTGCCAGCAGCCCCCGGATCTCGAACACCGGGGAGCTGTTTTTT
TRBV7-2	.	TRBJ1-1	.	CASSLHGTHNTEAFF	TGTGCCAGCAGCTTGCACGGGACACATAACACTGAAGCTTTCTTT
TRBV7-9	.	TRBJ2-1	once	CASSLDSSSQFF	TGTGCCAGCAGCTTGGACTCGTCTAGCCAGTTCTTC
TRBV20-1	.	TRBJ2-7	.	CSARGWTPTYEQYF	TGCAGTGCTAGAGGCTGGACACCCACCTACGAGCAGTACTTC
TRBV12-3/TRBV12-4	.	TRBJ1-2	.	CASSPTKKGPGGYTF	TGTGCCAGCAGTCCAACCAAAAAAGGACCTGGGGGCTACACCTTC
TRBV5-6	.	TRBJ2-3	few	CASFVGAADTQYF	TGTGCCAGCTTTGTAGGGGCCGCAGATACGCAGTATTTT
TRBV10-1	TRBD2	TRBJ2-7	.	CASSVRGNFYEQYF	TGCGCCAGCAGTGTGCGGGGGAACTTTTACGAGCAGTACTTC
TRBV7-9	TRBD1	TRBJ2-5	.	CASSLVQGAVETQYF	TGTGCCAGCAGCTTAGTACAGGGGGCTGTTGAGACCCAGTACTTC
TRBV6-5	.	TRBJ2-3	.	CASRTLGDPSTDTQYF	TGTGCCAGCCGAACCCTCGGGGACCCTAGCACAGATACGCAGTATTTT
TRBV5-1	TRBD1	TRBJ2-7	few	CASSPGQGWYNEQYF	TGCGCCAGCAGCCCCGGACAGGGATGGTACAATGAGCAGTACTTC
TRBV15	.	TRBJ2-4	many	CATSRDRGPKNIQYF	TGTGCCACCAGCAGAGACAGGGGACCCAAAAACATTCAGTACTTC
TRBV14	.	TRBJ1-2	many	CASSQVTLDGYTF	TGTGCCAGCAGCCAAGTTACCTTGGACGGCTACACCTTC
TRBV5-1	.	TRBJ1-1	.	CASSLARGKTPTEAFF	TGCGCCAGCAGCTTGGCACGGGGAAAGACACCCACTGAAGCTTTCTTT
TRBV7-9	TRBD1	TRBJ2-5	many	CASSLGTGMYQETQYF	TGTGCCAGCAGCTTGGGGACAGGAATGTACCAAGAGACCCAGTACTTC
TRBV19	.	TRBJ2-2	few	CASSMRGSNTGELFF	TGTGCCAGTAGTATGCGGGGTTCGAACACCGGGGAGCTGTTTTTT
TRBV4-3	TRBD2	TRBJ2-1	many	CASSQEVAGLYSSYNEQFF	TGCGCCAGCAGCCAAGAGGTAGCGGGTCTTTACAGCTCCTACAATGAGCAGTTCTTC
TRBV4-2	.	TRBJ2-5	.	CAGSQEGGETQYF	TGTGCCGGCAGCCAAGAGGGGGGCGAGACCCAGTACTTC
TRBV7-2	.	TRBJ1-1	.	CASSLERGGSTEAFF	TGTGCCAGCAGCTTAGAGAGGGGGGGGAGCACTGAAGCTTTCTTT
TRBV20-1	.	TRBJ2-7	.	CSASSGQETRYF	TGCAGTGCTTCCTCTGGGCAAGAGACCCGGTACTTC
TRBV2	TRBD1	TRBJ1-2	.	CTSTEGQGALYGYTF	TGTACCAGCACCGAAGGACAGGGAGCCCTCTATGGCTACACCTTC
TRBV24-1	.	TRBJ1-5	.	CATSDGGYSNQPQHF	TGTGCCACCAGTGATGGAGGTTATAGCAATCAGCCCCAGCATTTT
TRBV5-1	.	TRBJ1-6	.	CASSTWGDQTESSYNSPLHF	TGCGCCAGCAGCACCTGGGGGGACCAGACGGAAAGCTCCTATAATTCACCCCTCCACTTT
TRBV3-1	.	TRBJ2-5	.	CASSQDEVTQETQYF	TGTGCCAGCAGCCAAGACGAGGTGACACAAGAGACCCAGTACTTC
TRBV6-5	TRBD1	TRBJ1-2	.	CASTSSGGGYGYTF	TGTGCCAGCACCTCCTCAGGGGGCGGCTATGGCTACACCTTC
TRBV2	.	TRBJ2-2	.	CASQGIPRSGYTGELFF	TGTGCCAGCCAGGGTATCCCCCGGTCGGGGTACACCGGGGAGCTGTTTTTT
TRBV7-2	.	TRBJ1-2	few	CASSEGGGRNYGYTF	TGTGCCAGCAGCGAGGGAGGGGGGAGAAACTATGGCTACACCTTC
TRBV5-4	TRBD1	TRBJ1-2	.	CASSSGGGDRFKDGYTF	TGTGCCAGCAGCTCAGGTGGTGGGGACAGATTTAAGGATGGCTACACCTTC
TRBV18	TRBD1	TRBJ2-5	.	CASSTQTGNQETQYF	TGTGCCAGCTCAACACAGACAGGGAACCAAGAGACCCAGTACTTC
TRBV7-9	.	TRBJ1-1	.	CASSLYARVKNTEAFF	TGTGCCAGCAGCTTATATGCCAGGGTGAAGAACACTGAAGCTTTCTTT
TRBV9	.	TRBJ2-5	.	CASSPWGAQETQYF	TGTGCCAGCAGCCCTTGGGGTGCCCAAGAGACCCAGTACTTC
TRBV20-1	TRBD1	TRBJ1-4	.	CSAKTGDLEKLFF	TGCAGTGCAAAGACAGGGGATTTAGAAAAACTGTTTTTT